Presented here are 31 T cell receptor beta chains from one specimen sequenced in a study of T cell clonality in common variable immunodeficiency (dated by TCRdb to the mid-2010s). Library generation was performed with the immunoSEQ multiplex PCR assay. In its TCRdb copy, this immuneACCESS table keeps in-frame sequences only and misses some clones. Where compared with another copy, unresolved V genes explain less than half of these, and the others have no known cause. The sample records around 57,000 clones, none occurring a single time. The ten largest clones represent approximately 5.4% of the sample. Sequenced material: peripheral blood mononuclear cells. Source of these receptors: a person between 18 and 75 years old in good health.

Ten or more counts support this clone. The read terminates 3 residues ahead of where the CDR3 ends, so the germline J gene completes it. V gene TRBV18 combines with J gene TRBJ2-1; D might be TRBD2 (7 bases). CDR3 length equals 15 residues. The ends were cut back, 2 bases at V and 8 bases at J, with 16 bases in the middle. CDR1 and CDR2 from the germline V gene are KGHSH and LQKENI. The CDR3 spells CASSPGGAIGDEQFF. Incomplete CDR3 DNA: TGTGCCAGCTCACCAGGGGGGGCTATTGGCGATGAG.

There are many counts of this clone. The sequenced part of the CDR3 DNA is TGTGCCAGCTCACCACGCGGGATAGCGGGAACACTAGATACG. It is translated as CASSPRGIAGTLDT. In full, the CDR3 is CASSPRGIAGTLDTQYF. The rearrangement joins TRBV18 to TRBJ2-3, with 8 bases that match TRBD2. The read gets to within 3 residues of the CDR3 end, and the germline J gene fills in the rest. The CDR3 has 17 residues. The V gene's germline CDR1 is KGHSH and CDR2 LQKENI. After removal of 1 base from V and 5 bases from J, the junction contained 11 bases not matched to a gene.

This clone was seen repeatedly, ten times or more. CDR3 protein: CASSFGGQGNTEAFF. The covered CDR3 bases are TGTGCCAGCAGCTTCGGAGGGCAGGGGAACACTGAA. J is TRBJ1-1 and V is TRBV5-6, with a tentative D call TRBD1 (5 bases). Read sequence stops 3 residues before the CDR3 end, and the germline J gene provides the missing end. CDR3 length: 15 residues. Germline CDR1 is SGHDT and CDR2 is YYEEEE. The V end lost 2 bases, the J end lost 1 base, and 12 bases lay between the germline ends.

This clone has at least ten counts. The read terminates 3 residues before the CDR3 end, so the remaining end is supplied by the germline J gene. The J gene is TRBJ1-1, the V gene TRBV30; no definite D call. The germline gives CDR1 GTSNPN, CDR2 SVGIG (reference sequence). Trimming removed 3 bases from V and 1 base from J, with 9 bases in between. The CDR3 has 13 amino acids. Partial CDR3 DNA: TGTGCCTGGAGCCCCCGTCCGAACACTGAA. This codes for CAWSPRPNTE. The whole CDR3 protein reads CAWSPRPNTEAFF.

This clone was counted ten times or more. The read falls 3 residues short of the CDR3 end, and the missing part is taken from the germline J gene. This chain joins TRBV19 and TRBJ2-2, with D maybe TRBD1 (6 bases). The CDR3 has 18 amino acids. Germline V gene lookup returns CDR1 LNHDA and CDR2 SQIVND (reference sequence). Trimming pared 3 bases from V and 7 bases from J, leaving 24 bases between. CDR3 loop: CASSIIVDLGRGGGELFF. The CDR3 DNA, read in part, is TGTGCCAGTAGTATTATTGTTGACCTGGGCAGAGGGGGCGGGGAG.

This clone was picked up many times. The read is 3 residues too short to cover the CDR3 end, so that end is filled in from the germline J gene. The chain links TRBV4-1 to TRBJ2-3; perhaps TRBD2 as D (5 bases). The length of the CDR3 is 15 residues. Trimming removed 0 bases from V and 0 bases from J, with 7 bases in between. Germline loops: CDR1 MGHRA, CDR2 YSYEKL. The DNA read from the CDR3 is TGCGCCAGCAGCCAAGATGCTAGCAGCACAGATACG. Translating it yields CASSQDASSTDT. The CDR3 as a whole reads CASSQDASSTDTQYF.

This clone was recorded many times. The read ends 3 residues shy of where the CDR3 ends; the end is completed using the germline J gene. This chain connects TRBV14 to TRBJ2-3; D is uncertain. CDR3 length: 15 residues. With 0 bases removed from V and 1 base from J, the gap between germline ends came to 8 bases. Looked up from germline, CDR1 is SGHDN and CDR2 is FVKESK. The CDR3 protein is CASSQDFQGTDTQYF. The sequenced part of the CDR3 DNA is TGTGCCAGCAGCCAAGATTTCCAGGGCACAGATACG.

This clone was recorded many times. With the read ending 3 residues before the CDR3 end, the germline J gene is used to fill in that end. The chain employs TRBV12-5 and TRBJ1-1; D not resolved. Per germline, CDR1 LGHNT and CDR2 FRNRAP. The CDR3 has 12 amino acids. CDR3 sequence reads: CASGIEERAAFF. Partial CDR3 DNA: TGTGCTAGTGGCATCGAAGAGCGGGCG.

This clone was detected many times. CDR3 DNA, as far as it was read: TGCGCCAGCAGCCCGGGACTAGCGGGAATGGGCGACTCCTACAATGAG. The encoded protein is CASSPGLAGMGDSYNE. The whole CDR3 region reads CASSPGLAGMGDSYNEQFF. This rearrangement joins TRBV5-1 to TRBJ2-1; TRBD2 aligns across 13 bases. Read coverage stops 3 residues before the CDR3 terminus; the germline J gene supplies the remainder. Germline loops: CDR1 SGHRS, CDR2 YFSETQ. The CDR3 covers 19 residues. V lost 4 bases, J lost 0 bases, and 10 bases stayed unmatched.

There are many counts of this clone. The CDR3 spells CASSSEGTDKNIQYF. The sequenced CDR3 bases are TGTGCCAGCAGTTCTGAAGGGACAGACAAAAACATT. The chain carries TRBV28 and TRBJ2-4; TRBD1 aligns across 7 bases. The DNA ends 3 residues before the CDR3 does, and the rest of the CDR3 is filled in from the germline J gene. Germline CDR1 reads MDHEN; CDR2 reads SYDVKM. Trimming removed 4 bases from V and 3 bases from J; junction bases left unmatched: 6. The CDR3 extends over 15 amino acids.

This clone was counted many times. The DNA ends 3 residues before the CDR3 does, and the rest of the CDR3 is filled in from the germline J gene. This chain joins TRBV20-1 and TRBJ1-5; D gene ambiguous. From germline, CDR1 is DFQATT and CDR2 SNEGSKA (reference sequence). Trimming took off 6 bases at V and 6 bases at J, with 15 bases between the two ends. This CDR3 region has 13 residues. The CDR3 spells CSASRVLGQPQHF. The CDR3 bases that were read are TGCAGTGCGTCGAGGGTATTGGGTCAGCCC.

This clone was seen repeatedly, ten times or more. The read ends 3 residues early relative to the CDR3; the germline J gene fills the gap. The genes are TRBV5-1 and TRBJ2-1; TRBD1 aligns across 8 bases. Germline V lookup: CDR1 SGHRS, CDR2 YFSETQ. CDR3 size: 15 residues. V trimming: 0 bases; J trimming: 9 bases; junction bases outside the gene matches: 8. The CDR3 spells CASSLGQGPTGEQFF. The CDR3 bases that were read are TGCGCCAGCAGCTTGGGACAGGGGCCGACGGGTGAG.

There are many counts of this clone. The sequenced fragment ends 3 residues before the CDR3 boundary, so the rest is inferred from the germline J gene. The rearrangement links TRBV7-3 to TRBJ2-2; D gene unclear. Germline CDR1 reads SGHTA; CDR2 reads FQGTGA. The CDR3 runs 12 residues. The V end lost 4 bases, the J end lost 7 bases, and 7 bases lay between the germline ends. CDR3 protein: CASSSLGGELFF. The sequenced CDR3 bases are TGTGCCAGCAGCTCCCTAGGCGGGGAG.

Many counts were recorded for this clone. The read ends 3 residues early relative to the CDR3; the germline J gene fills the gap. This chain uses TRBV10-3 with TRBJ1-1; D perhaps matches TRBD1 (5 bases). Germline V lookup: CDR1 ENHRY, CDR2 SYGVKD. This CDR3 spans 13 amino acids. V dropped 6 bases and J dropped 4 bases, with 12 bases sitting between them. The CDR3 region is CAISTGAFTEAFF. The DNA read from the CDR3 is TGTGCCATCAGCACAGGAGCTTTCACTGAA.

In this sample, this clone turned up many times. The CDR3 end falls 3 residues outside the read, so it is completed with the germline J gene. The chain couples TRBV19 to TRBJ2-1; perhaps TRBD2 as D (5 bases). V lost 3 bases to trimming and J lost 0 bases, with 15 bases between them. Looked up from germline, CDR1 is LNHDA and CDR2 is SQIVND (reference sequence). The CDR3 is 17 residues long. CDR3 in amino acids: CASSMPHSTSSYNEQFF. CDR3 DNA, as far as it was read: TGTGCCAGTAGTATGCCTCACTCCACTAGCTCCTACAATGAG.

Ten or more counts support this clone. The sequence runs out 3 residues before the end of the CDR3; the remainder is reconstructed from the germline J gene. The chain joins TRBV4-2 to TRBJ2-1, with TRBD2 matching 11 bases. Trimming cost V 4 bases and J 3 bases; bases outside gene matches: 17. Per the germline V gene, CDR1 is LGHNA and CDR2 is YNFKEQ. This CDR3 is built from 20 residues. Incomplete CDR3 DNA: TGTGCCAGCAGCCCGGTGGGGCCTACTAGCGGGAGAGTTAGCTACAATGAG. This codes for CASSPVGPTSGRVSYNE. The whole CDR3 protein is CASSPVGPTSGRVSYNEQFF.

Many counts were recorded for this clone. The read gets to within 3 residues of the CDR3 end, and the germline J gene fills in the rest. J is TRBJ2-7 and V is TRBV18; D uncertain. V lost 0 bases, J lost 3 bases, and 9 bases lay in between. Germline assignment: CDR1 KGHSH and CDR2 LQKENI. The length of the CDR3 is 14 residues. The CDR3 spells CASSPPGQDYEQYF. The DNA read from the CDR3 is TGTGCCAGCTCACCACCTGGCCAAGACTACGAG.

This clone was counted at least ten times. The missing CDR3 end, 3 residues past where the read stops, is filled in from the germline J gene. J is TRBJ1-5 and V is TRBV7-6; no clear D gene. The CDR3 has 15 amino acids. CDR1 is SGHVS, CDR2 FNYEAQ, per germline. Trimming took off 3 bases at V and 0 bases at J, with 9 bases between the two ends. The CDR3 here is CASSLNTLSNQPQHF. CDR3 DNA (partial): TGTGCCAGCAGCTTGAACACGCTTAGCAATCAGCCC.

This clone has a count of ten or more. CDR3 DNA (partial): TGTGCCAGCAGTCTAGCGGGAGAAGGTAATGAG. This gives the protein CASSLAGEGNE. The CDR3 in full is CASSLAGEGNEQFF. The genes are TRBV28 and TRBJ2-1; 10 bases map to TRBD2. The missing CDR3 end, 3 residues past where the read stops, is filled in from the germline J gene. CDR1 is MDHEN, CDR2 SYDVKM, per germline. With 5 bases clipped from V and 7 bases from J, the junction kept 5 bases outside the gene matches. This CDR3 has 14 amino acids.

The table lists this clone with many counts. The read halts 3 residues ahead of the CDR3 end, with the missing end drawn from the germline J gene. The chain joins TRBV5-1 to TRBJ2-1, with TRBD2 matching 10 bases. Germline values: CDR1 SGHRS, CDR2 YFSETQ. The CDR3 is made up of 15 amino acids. V dropped 0 bases and J dropped 3; count of bases not matched to a gene: 0. CDR3: CASSLVAGGYNEQFF. CDR3 DNA (partial): TGCGCCAGCAGCTTGGTAGCGGGAGGCTACAATGAG.

As to this clone: The CDR3 end falls 3 residues outside the read, so it is completed with the germline J gene. V usage is TRBV7-9 and J usage is TRBJ1-2, with a weak D call TRBD1 (5 bases). The CDR3 sequence is 15 residues long. Germline CDR1 is SEHNR and CDR2 is FQNEAQ (reference sequence). The covered CDR3 bases are TGTGCCAGCAGTCGAGATATCGACAGACCCTACGAC. Residues: CASSRDIDRPYD. The CDR3 as a whole reads CASSRDIDRPYDYTF. Using reference TRBV7-9 and TRBJ1-2 for the parts outside the CDR3, the full variable domain is DTGVSQNPRHKITKRGQNVTFRCDPISEHNRLYWYRQTLGQGPEFLTYFQNEAQLEKSRLLSDRFSAERPKGSFSTLEIQRTEQGDSAMYLCASSRDIDRPYDYTFGSGTRLTVV.

The table lists this clone with many counts. The read falls 3 residues short of the CDR3 end, and the missing part is taken from the germline J gene. The V gene is TRBV20-1, the J gene TRBJ2-5; 11 bases are a match to TRBD2. This CDR3 region has 16 residues. Looked up from germline, CDR1 is DFQATT and CDR2 is SNEGSKA (reference sequence). V was clipped by 4 bases and J by 4 bases; unmatched bases: 11. The CDR3 region is CSATRTSGSAVETQYF. CDR3 bases read: TGCAGTGCTACCCGTACTAGCGGGAGTGCGGTAGAGACC.

This clone was detected many times. Read data end 3 residues before the CDR3 end; the end is taken from the germline J gene. The genes are TRBV20-1 and TRBJ1-2; 7 bases are shared with TRBD1. The germline V gene has CDR1 DFQATT and CDR2 SNEGSKA (reference sequence). V dropped 0 bases and J dropped 1; count of bases not matched to a gene: 8. This CDR3 comprises 16 residues. CDR3 region: CSARDGGQWDNYGYTF. The sequenced CDR3 bases are TGCAGTGCTAGAGATGGGGGACAGTGGGATAACTATGGC.

This clone was counted ten times or more. The read halts 3 residues ahead of the CDR3 end, with the missing end drawn from the germline J gene. This sequence joins TRBV19 and TRBJ2-7; no definite D call. The CDR3 covers 11 residues. V was shortened by 10 bases and J by 0 bases, with 7 bases between the two germline ends. Germline-derived CDR1 and CDR2 are LNHDA and SQIVND (reference sequence). This chain's CDR3 is CATSSSYEQYF. The CDR3 bases that were read are TGTGCCACCTCCAGCTCCTACGAG.

This clone was seen repeatedly, ten times or more. Coverage ceases 3 residues before the CDR3 finishes, and the germline J gene fills in the end. The chain uses TRBV9 and TRBJ1-2; 9 bases are a match to TRBD1. Germline assignment: CDR1 SGDLS and CDR2 YYNGEE. CDR3 size: 16 residues. After removal of 0 bases from V and 4 bases from J, the junction contained 7 bases not matched to a gene. The CDR3 DNA, read in part, is TGTGCCAGCAGCGTAGACTGGACAGGGGACCTCTATGGC. It encodes CASSVDWTGDLYG. The full CDR3 sequence reads CASSVDWTGDLYGYTF.

This clone occurred many times. The CDR3 goes on 3 residues after the read ends, and that part is filled in from the germline J gene. This chain links TRBV20-1 with TRBJ2-5; 10 bases are shared with TRBD1. V lost 5 bases and J lost 1; bases outside the gene matches: 10. The CDR3 length is 16 residues. The germline V gene encodes CDR1 DFQATT and CDR2 SNEGSKA (reference sequence). The CDR3 loop is CSAPQRTGGSQETQYF. CDR3 bases read: TGCAGTGCTCCACAAAGGACAGGGGGGTCCCAAGAGACC.

The table lists this clone with many counts. The CDR3 here is CASSFQGAKNIQYF. CDR3 DNA, as far as it was read: TGTGCCAGCAGTTTTCAGGGGGCCAAAAACATT. The V call is TRBV28, the J call TRBJ2-4, with D maybe TRBD1 (6 bases). The CDR3 end is not reached by the read, which stops 3 residues before it; the germline J gene fills it in. The CDR3 sequence is 14 residues long. The germline gives CDR1 MDHEN, CDR2 SYDVKM. V gave up 3 bases and J gave up 1 base, with 7 bases separating them.

This clone was picked up many times. The CDR3 goes on 3 residues after the read ends, and that part is filled in from the germline J gene. The chain combines TRBV20-1 with TRBJ2-1, with 15 nucleotides matching TRBD2. Trimming removed 3 bases from V and 9 bases from J; junction bases left unmatched: 6. CDR1 and CDR2 (germline): DFQATT, SNEGSKA (reference sequence). The CDR3 has 15 residues. The covered CDR3 bases are TGCAGTGCTAGGGGGACTAGCGGGAGGATAGGTGAG. It encodes CSARGTSGRIGE. The complete CDR3 reads CSARGTSGRIGEQFF.

In this sample, this clone turned up many times. The DNA ends 3 residues before the CDR3 does, and the rest of the CDR3 is filled in from the germline J gene. This chain joins TRBV7-8 and TRBJ2-7, with 11 bases matching TRBD2. J lost 6 bases, V lost 6 bases, and 7 bases had no gene match. CDR1 SGHVS and CDR2 FQNEAQ come from the germline V gene. CDR3 length: 14 residues. CDR3 DNA (partial): TGTGCCAGCAGTATAACTAGCGGGAGAGTCGAG. Its protein is CASSITSGRVE. The entire CDR3 protein reads CASSITSGRVEQYF.

This clone has a count of ten or more. Read sequence stops 3 residues before the CDR3 end, and the germline J gene provides the missing end. V gene TRBV4-1 combines with J gene TRBJ2-2, with 16 bases lining up with TRBD2. The CDR3 has 18 residues. Germline assignment: CDR1 MGHRA and CDR2 YSYEKL. After removal of 5 bases from V and 5 bases from J, the junction contained 8 bases not matched to a gene. The CDR3: CASSAWGLAGGETGELFF. CDR3 DNA, as far as it was read: TGCGCCAGCAGCGCGTGGGGACTAGCGGGAGGGGAAACCGGGGAG.

This clone was counted at least ten times. The sequence runs out 3 residues before the end of the CDR3; the remainder is reconstructed from the germline J gene. This chain connects TRBV5-6 to TRBJ2-5; possible D gene TRBD1, 6 bases. The CDR3 has 14 residues. V was cut by 2 bases and J by 1 base, with 9 bases left in between. Germline V lookup: CDR1 SGHDT, CDR2 YYEEEE. This CDR3 is CASSLGGAQETQYF. CDR3 DNA, as far as it was read: TGTGCCAGCAGCTTAGGGGGAGCCCAAGAGACC.